This T cell receptor (beta chain) appears in the sequencing data of a study of shared clonotypes between healthy human individuals. Study outcomes and limitations: Clonotype sharing among donors was thought likely to change with sequencing depth.

This clone was seen just once. Its antigen is unknown. J gave up 6 bases and V 2 bases, and 7 bases lay outside the gene matches. Germline CDR1 reads SGHTA; CDR2 reads FQGNSA. The CDR3 consists of 15 residues. At deep level, the assay was performed. Scientists sequenced DNA from unsorted PBMC on ten immunoSEQ deep assay plates. The protocol was immunoSEQ multiplex PCR, while the TCRdb copy is restricted to in-frame clones and leaves out a portion. The sample carries fewer than 550,000 clones, 75% to 80% recorded once. Sequenced input: PBMCs. The chain employs TRBV7-2 and TRBJ2-7; TRBD2 aligns across 10 bases. The clonotype originates from a woman aged 40 to 50 in good health. Some clones in this sample may be carry-over from other donors' samples. DNA for the CDR3: TGTGCCAGCAGCTTAAGCTCTAGCGGGAGCGGCGAGCAGTACTTC. Translating gives CASSLSSSGSGEQYF. Supplemented by reference TRBV7-2 and TRBJ2-7, the full variable domain reads GAGVSQSPSNKVTEKGKDVELRCDPISGHTALYWYRQSLGQGLEFLIYFQGNSAPDKSGLPSDRFSAERTGGSVSTLTIQRTQQEDSAVYLCASSLSSSGSGEQYFGPGTRLTVT.